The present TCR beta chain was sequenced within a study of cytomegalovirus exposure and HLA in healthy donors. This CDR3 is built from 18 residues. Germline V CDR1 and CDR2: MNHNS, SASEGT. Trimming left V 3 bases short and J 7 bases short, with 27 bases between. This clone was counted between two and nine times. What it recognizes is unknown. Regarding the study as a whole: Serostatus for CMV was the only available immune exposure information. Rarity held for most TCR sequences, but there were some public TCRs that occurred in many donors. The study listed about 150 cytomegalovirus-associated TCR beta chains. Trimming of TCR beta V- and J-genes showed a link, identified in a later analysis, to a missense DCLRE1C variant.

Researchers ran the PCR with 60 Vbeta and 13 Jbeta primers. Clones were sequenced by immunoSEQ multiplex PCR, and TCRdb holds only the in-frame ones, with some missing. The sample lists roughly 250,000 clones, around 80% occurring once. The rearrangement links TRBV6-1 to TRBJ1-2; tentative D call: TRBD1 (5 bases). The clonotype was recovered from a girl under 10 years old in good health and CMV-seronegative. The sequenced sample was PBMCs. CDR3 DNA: TGTGCCAGCAGTGACAACACGGGACCCTTCAGGGAGGTTGGTGGCTACACCTTC. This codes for CASSDNTGPFREVGGYTF.